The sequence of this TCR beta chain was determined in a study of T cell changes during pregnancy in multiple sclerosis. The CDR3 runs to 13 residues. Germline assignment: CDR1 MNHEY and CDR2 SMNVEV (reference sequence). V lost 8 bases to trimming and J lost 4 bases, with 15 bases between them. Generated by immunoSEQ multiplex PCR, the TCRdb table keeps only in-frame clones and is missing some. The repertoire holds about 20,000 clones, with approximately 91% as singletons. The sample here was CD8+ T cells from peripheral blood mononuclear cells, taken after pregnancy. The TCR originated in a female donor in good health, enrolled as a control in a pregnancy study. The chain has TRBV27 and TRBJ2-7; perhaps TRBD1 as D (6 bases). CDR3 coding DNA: TGTGCCAGCTTATCCAGGGGTGGTTACGAGCAGTACTTC. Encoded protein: CASLSRGGYEQYF.